This T cell receptor beta chain was sequenced for a study of T cell changes during pregnancy in multiple sclerosis. Method: immunoSEQ multiplex PCR; TCRdb's copy keeps in-frame clones and lacks some. The sample lists roughly 40,000 clones; approximately 91% were seen once. CDR1 is ENHRY, CDR2 SYGVKD, per germline. The CDR3 is 14 residues long. Trimming took off 2 bases at V and 0 bases at J, with 6 bases between the two ends. The chain employs TRBV10-3 and TRBJ2-3; D is ambiguous. The sequences come from CD4+ T cells from peripheral blood mononuclear cells, collected in the second trimester of pregnancy. The TCR was taken from a female donor with multiple sclerosis, enrolled in a pregnancy study. CDR3 region: CAISEPRSTDTQYF. CDR3 bases: TGTGCCATCAGTGAGCCCAGGAGCACAGATACGCAGTATTTT.